These T cell receptor beta chains were read from a single sample in a study of shared clonotypes between healthy human individuals. Sequencing used immunoSEQ multiplex PCR; TCRdb keeps in-frame clones, though not all of them. The repertoire includes approximately 2.5 million clones, around nine tenths of them detected once, and under 0.15% sits in the top ten. Sample: naive CD4+ T cells sorted from blood. Receptors originate from a man in his late teens or twenties in good health. The CDR3 runs from the conserved cysteine through the conserved F or W. The D gene is left open where the match is weak. The size of a clone is reported for some rows only, either as once, few or many, or as a class for expanded clones.

.	TRBV7-2	TRBJ2-7	TRBD2	CASSLAGTSGIYEQYF	TGTGCCAGCAGCTTAGCCGGGACTAGCGGGATTTACGAGCAGTACTTC
once	TRBV7-2	TRBJ2-2	.	CASSTSNTGELFF	TGTGCCAGCAGTACCTCTAACACCGGGGAGCTGTTTTTT
.	TRBV18	TRBJ1-3	.	CASSPSVPLSGNTIYF	TGTGCCAGCTCACCATCGGTCCCTCTCTCTGGAAACACCATATATTTT
.	TRBV2	TRBJ1-6	.	CASTQNYNSPLHF	TGTGCCAGCACCCAGAATTATAATTCACCCCTCCACTTT
.	TRBV30	TRBJ2-1	.	CAWHVGAYNEQFF	TGTGCCTGGCACGTGGGGGCATACAATGAGCAGTTCTTC
.	TRBV28	TRBJ2-2	TRBD2	CASGGLAGSNTGELFF	TGTGCCAGCGGTGGACTAGCGGGCTCGAACACCGGGGAGCTGTTTTTT
.	TRBV7-9	TRBJ2-1	TRBD2	CASSLITGLARSEQFF	TGTGCCAGCAGCCTCATTACGGGACTAGCCAGGAGTGAGCAGTTCTTC
.	TRBV9	TRBJ2-3	TRBD2	CASSVTSGPPDTQYF	TGTGCCAGCAGCGTGACTAGCGGGCCTCCCGATACGCAGTATTTT
.	TRBV6-1	TRBJ1-4	.	CASSVTTGGEKLFF	TGTGCCAGCAGCGTCACTACCGGGGGCGAAAAACTGTTTTTT
.	TRBV10-3	TRBJ2-7	.	CAISEGFSDEQYF	TGTGCCATCAGTGAGGGCTTCTCCGACGAGCAGTACTTC
.	TRBV7-7	TRBJ2-1	.	CASSLGEDREQFF	TGTGCTAGCAGCTTAGGTGAGGACCGTGAGCAGTTCTTC
.	TRBV10-3	TRBJ1-6	.	CAISVDSLNSPLHF	TGTGCCATCAGTGTAGACAGCCTAAATTCACCCCTCCACTTT
.	TRBV28	TRBJ2-7	.	CAGGRTPYEQYF	TGTGCCGGTGGGCGGACGCCCTACGAGCAGTACTTC
.	TRBV6-5	TRBJ2-7	.	CASRLRGGSYEQYF	TGTGCCAGCAGGCTTCGCGGCGGTTCCTACGAGCAGTACTTC
.	TRBV19	TRBJ2-1	TRBD2	CASRSGTSDNEQFF	TGTGCCAGTAGGTCCGGGACTAGCGACAATGAGCAGTTCTTC
.	TRBV6-1	TRBJ2-5	TRBD1	CASSVQGKKETQYF	TGTGCCAGCAGTGTACAGGGGAAGAAAGAGACCCAGTACTTC
.	TRBV5-1	TRBJ1-4	.	CASSLGRPGGEKLFF	TGCGCCAGCAGCCTTGGTCGGCCAGGAGGCGAAAAACTGTTTTTT
.	TRBV5-1	TRBJ2-3	TRBD2	CASSLEKAGGSDTQYF	TGCGCCAGCAGCTTAGAGAAGGCGGGGGGTTCAGATACGCAGTATTTT
.	TRBV6-1	TRBJ2-7	TRBD1	CASMGTAPRYEQYF	TGTGCCAGCATGGGGACAGCGCCGCGCTACGAGCAGTACTTC
.	TRBV6-6	TRBJ2-4	.	CASRARGGAYIQYF	TGTGCCAGCAGGGCCCGAGGGGGGGCGTACATTCAGTACTTC